The present T cell receptor (beta chain) was sequenced within a study of Ad26.COV2.S vaccination and SARS-CoV-2 variants. The count of this clone is one. Its antigen remains unknown. Libraries were prepared by immunoSEQ multiplex PCR; TCRdb keeps only in-frame clonotypes and omits some of them. The sample has 500,000 or so clones; about 88% are singletons. Study-wide points: With respect to non-spike TCR breadth, vaccine and placebo recipients were similar.

Treatment in this sample: about 20 received Ad26.COV2.S at low or high dose, single or two shots; about 5 received placebo; per-sample allocation not given. The samples date from day 63 after the first vaccine or placebo injection. This adult donor, from Boston, was 18-55 years old. This CDR3 contains 13 residues. Germline V gene data show CDR1 as MDHEN and CDR2 as SYDVKM. V trimming: 8 bases; J trimming: 6 bases; junction bases outside the gene matches: 8. This TCR was sampled from a person aged 18-60 years who received the Ad26.COV2.S COVID-19 vaccine or a placebo. This chain joins TRBV28 and TRBJ2-7; the match to TRBD2 covers 9 bases. Sequencing used peripheral blood, obtained in a trial of Ad26.COV2.S vaccine versus placebo. CDR3 DNA: TGTGCCAGCGGGTCGGGACTAGCCCCCGAGCAGTACTTC. It codes for CASGSGLAPEQYF.